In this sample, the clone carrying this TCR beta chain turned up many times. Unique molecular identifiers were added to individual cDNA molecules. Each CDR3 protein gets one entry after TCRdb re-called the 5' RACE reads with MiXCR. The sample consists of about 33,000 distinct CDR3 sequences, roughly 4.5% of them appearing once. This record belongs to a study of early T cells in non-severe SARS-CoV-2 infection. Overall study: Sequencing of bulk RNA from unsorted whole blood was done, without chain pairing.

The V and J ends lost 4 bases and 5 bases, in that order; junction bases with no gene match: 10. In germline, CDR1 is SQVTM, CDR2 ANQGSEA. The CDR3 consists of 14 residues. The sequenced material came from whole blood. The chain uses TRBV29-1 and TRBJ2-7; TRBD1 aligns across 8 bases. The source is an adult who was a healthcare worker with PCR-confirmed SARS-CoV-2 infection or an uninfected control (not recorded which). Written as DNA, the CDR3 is TGCAGCGTTGCCCCGGGACAGGTTGCCCACGAGCAGTACTTC. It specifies CSVAPGQVAHEQYF.